Sequencing of this T cell receptor beta chain was carried out in a study of regulatory T cells in long-lasting Graves disease. This clonotype was detected ten times or more. Its specificity is unknown. Arm-PCR of CDR3 regions and iRepertoire HTBI primers were the basis on which TCR beta libraries were built. MiXCR was run by TCRdb on the multiplex PCR reads, yielding one entry per CDR3 protein. The sample lists 240,000 or so distinct CDR3 sequences, around 21% occurring once. General study results and limits: Having only a small sample size may have limited accuracy.

The time point was: newly diagnosed GD, antithyroid drugs for less than 3 months. The TCR library was made from RNA that had been extracted from PBMCs in TRIzol. As a group, patients came from one endocrinology department in Xi'an, China. The specimen comprised peripheral blood mononuclear cells (PBMCs), sampled at new diagnosis, from a patient treated with antithyroid drugs. This receptor was obtained from a female donor with Graves disease.

The CDR3 region is CSARGGRSLDEQYF. As DNA, the CDR3 is TGCAGTGCTAGAGGCGGGCGGTCTTTGGACGAGCAGTACTTC. V and J are TRBV20-1 and TRBJ2-7; TRBD2 might be the D (5 bases). CDR1 is DFQATT, CDR2 SNEGSKA, per germline (reference sequence). V dropped 1 base and J dropped 5 bases, with 15 bases sitting between them. This CDR3 region has 14 residues.